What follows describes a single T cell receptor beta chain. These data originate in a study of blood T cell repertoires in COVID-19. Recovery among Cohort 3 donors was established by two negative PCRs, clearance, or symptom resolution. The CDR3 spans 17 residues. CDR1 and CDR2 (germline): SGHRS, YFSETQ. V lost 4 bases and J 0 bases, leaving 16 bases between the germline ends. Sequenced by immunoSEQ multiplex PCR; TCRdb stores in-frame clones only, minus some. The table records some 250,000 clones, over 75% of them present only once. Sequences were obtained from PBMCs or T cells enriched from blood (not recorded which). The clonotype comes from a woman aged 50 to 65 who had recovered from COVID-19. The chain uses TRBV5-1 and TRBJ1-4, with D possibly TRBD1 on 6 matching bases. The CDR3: CASSLPQGKATNEKLFF. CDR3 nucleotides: TGCGCCAGCAGCCTCCCACAGGGTAAAGCAACTAATGAAAAACTGTTTTTT.